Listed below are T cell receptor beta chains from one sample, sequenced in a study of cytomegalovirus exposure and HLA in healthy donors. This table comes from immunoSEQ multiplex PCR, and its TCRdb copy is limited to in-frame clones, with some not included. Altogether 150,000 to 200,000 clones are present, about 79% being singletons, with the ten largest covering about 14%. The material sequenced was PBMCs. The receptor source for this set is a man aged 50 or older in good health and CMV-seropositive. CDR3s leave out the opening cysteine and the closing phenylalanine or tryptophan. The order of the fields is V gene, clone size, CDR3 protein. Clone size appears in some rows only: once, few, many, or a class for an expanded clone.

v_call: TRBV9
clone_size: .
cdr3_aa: ASSVAGTGELF

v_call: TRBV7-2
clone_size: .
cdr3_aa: ASSSDSSGTEAF

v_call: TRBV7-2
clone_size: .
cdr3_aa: ASSSAGWTEAF

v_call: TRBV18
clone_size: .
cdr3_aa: ASSPGHSNRRTEAF

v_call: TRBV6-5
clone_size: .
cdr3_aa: ASSRGTEQY

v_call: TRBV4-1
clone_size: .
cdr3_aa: ASSRLGRESTDTQY

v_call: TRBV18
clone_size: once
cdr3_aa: ASSPSFRGRGEKLF

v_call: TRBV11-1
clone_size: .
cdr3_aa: ASSQGGGNTEAF

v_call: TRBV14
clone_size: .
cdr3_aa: ASSRQQGIYGYT

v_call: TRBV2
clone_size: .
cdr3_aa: ASTETGLGNQPQH

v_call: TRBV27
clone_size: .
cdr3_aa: ASSPGGEQY

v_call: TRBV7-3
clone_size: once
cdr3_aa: ASSLTGGQETQY

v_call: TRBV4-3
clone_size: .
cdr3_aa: ASSQGGGDDYGYT

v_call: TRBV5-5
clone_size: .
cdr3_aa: ASRAAAQETQY

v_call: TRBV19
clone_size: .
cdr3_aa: ASSISSWQPQH

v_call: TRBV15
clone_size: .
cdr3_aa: ATSRTGYNSPLH

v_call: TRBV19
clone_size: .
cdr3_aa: ASSIFPNTEAF

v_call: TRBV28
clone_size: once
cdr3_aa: ASSFGQEYEQY

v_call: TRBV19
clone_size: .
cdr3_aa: ASSDLVANYGYT

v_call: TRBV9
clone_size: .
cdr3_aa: ASSVGTARNNSPLH

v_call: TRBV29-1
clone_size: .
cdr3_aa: SVKGQGNQPQH

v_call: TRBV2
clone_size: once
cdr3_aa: ASRRRQDLGQPQH

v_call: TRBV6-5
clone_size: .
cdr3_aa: ASSAQGAVSYGYT

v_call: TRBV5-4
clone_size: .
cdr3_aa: ASSTPGKEQY

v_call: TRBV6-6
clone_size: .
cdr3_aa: ASSYLDREGYT

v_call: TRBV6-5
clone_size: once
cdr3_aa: ASKQGNTEAF

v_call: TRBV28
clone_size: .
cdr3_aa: ASSFNGGTNEKLF

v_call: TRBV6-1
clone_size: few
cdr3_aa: ASSSYLRQQF

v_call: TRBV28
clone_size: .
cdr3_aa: ASSYFNTEAF

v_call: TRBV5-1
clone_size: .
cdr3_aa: ASSRNRRDTGQAGNTIY

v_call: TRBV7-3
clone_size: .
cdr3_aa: ASSVAGTSGYEQY

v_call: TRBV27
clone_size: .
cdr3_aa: ASSLKQGYGYT

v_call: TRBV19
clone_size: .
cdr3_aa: ASSRDRGYNEQF

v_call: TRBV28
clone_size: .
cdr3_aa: ASSLPTGPGNSPLH

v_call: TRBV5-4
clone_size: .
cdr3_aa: ASSGRTGGGETQY

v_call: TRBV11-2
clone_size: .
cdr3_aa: ASSSGQDRRNTIY

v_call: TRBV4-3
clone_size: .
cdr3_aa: ASSHDSGGATYNEQF

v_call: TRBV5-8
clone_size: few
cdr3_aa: ASSWRTGQNYEQY

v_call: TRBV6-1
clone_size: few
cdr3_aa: ASSEVRQIATNEKLF

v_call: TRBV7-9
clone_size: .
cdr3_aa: ASSMAGGRVETQY

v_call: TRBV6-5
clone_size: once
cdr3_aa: ASSYTGGVTNEKLF